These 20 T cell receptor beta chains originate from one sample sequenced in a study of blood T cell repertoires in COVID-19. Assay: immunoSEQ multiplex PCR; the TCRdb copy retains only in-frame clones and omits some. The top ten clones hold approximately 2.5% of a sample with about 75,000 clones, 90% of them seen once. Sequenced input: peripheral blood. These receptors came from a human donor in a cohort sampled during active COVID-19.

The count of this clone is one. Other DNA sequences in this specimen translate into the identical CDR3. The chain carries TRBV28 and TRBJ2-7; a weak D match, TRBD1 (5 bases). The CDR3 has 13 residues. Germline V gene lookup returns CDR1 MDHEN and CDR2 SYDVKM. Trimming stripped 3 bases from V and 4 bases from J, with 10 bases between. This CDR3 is CASSFRGLYEQYF. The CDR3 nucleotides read TGTGCCAGCAGTTTTAGGGGCCTTTACGAGCAGTACTTC.

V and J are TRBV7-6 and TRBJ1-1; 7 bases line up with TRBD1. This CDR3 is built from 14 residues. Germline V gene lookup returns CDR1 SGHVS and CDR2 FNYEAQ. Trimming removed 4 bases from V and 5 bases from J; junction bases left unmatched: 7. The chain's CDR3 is CASSSRTGDTEAFF. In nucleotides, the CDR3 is TGTGCCAGCAGCTCTCGGACAGGAGATACTGAAGCTTTCTTT.

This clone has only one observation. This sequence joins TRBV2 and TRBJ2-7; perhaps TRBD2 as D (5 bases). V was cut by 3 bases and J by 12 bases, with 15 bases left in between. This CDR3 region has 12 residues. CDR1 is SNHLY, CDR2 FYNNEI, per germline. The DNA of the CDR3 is TGTGCCAGCAGTGATGAAGGACTTAAGCGGTACTTC. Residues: CASSDEGLKRYF. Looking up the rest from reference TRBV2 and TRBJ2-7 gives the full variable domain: EPEVTQTPSHQVTQMGQEVILRCVPISNHLYFYWYRQILGQKVEFLVSFYNNEISEKSEIFDDQFSVERPDGSNFTLKIRSTKLEDSAMYFCASSDEGLKRYFGPGTRLTVT.

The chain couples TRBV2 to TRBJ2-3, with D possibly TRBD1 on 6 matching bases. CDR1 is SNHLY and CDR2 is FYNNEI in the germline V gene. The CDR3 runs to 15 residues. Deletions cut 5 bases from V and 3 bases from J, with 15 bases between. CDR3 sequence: CASSIQGHLTDTQYF. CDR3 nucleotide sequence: TGTGCCAGCAGTATCCAGGGGCACCTTACAGATACGCAGTATTTT. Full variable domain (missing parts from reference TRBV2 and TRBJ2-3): EPEVTQTPSHQVTQMGQEVILRCVPISNHLYFYWYRQILGQKVEFLVSFYNNEISEKSEIFDDQFSVERPDGSNFTLKIRSTKLEDSAMYFCASSIQGHLTDTQYFGPGTRLTVL.

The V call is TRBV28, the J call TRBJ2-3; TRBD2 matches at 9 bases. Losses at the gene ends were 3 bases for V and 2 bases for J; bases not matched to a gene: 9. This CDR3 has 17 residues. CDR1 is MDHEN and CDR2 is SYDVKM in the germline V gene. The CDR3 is CASSFYGLAGYTDTQYF. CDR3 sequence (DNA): TGTGCCAGCAGTTTCTATGGGCTAGCGGGATACACAGATACGCAGTATTTT.

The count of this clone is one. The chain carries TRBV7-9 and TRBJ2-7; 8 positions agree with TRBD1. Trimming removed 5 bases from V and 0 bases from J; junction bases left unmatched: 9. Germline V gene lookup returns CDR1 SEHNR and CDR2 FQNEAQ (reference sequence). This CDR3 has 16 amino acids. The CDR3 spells CASSHDWGQASYEQYF. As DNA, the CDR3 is TGTGCCAGCAGCCACGACTGGGGACAGGCCTCCTACGAGCAGTACTTC.

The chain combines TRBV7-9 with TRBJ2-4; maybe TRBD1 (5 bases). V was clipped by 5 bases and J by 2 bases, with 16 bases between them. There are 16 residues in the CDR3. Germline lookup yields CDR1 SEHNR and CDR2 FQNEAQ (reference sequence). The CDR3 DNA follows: TGTGCCAGCAGCGCCAACCGGGCAGGGACCAAAAACATTCAGTACTTC. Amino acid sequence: CASSANRAGTKNIQYF.

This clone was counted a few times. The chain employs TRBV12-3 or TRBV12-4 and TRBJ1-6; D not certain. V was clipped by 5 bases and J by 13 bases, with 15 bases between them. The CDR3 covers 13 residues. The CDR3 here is CASSPGGSGPLHF. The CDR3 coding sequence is TGTGCCAGCAGTCCCGGCGGGTCGGGGCCCCTCCACTTT.

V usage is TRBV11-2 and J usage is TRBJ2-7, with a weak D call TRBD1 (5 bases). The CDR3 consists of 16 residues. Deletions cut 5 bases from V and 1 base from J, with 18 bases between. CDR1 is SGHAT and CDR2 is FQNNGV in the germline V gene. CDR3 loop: CASSLHLTTDSYEQYF. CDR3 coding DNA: TGTGCCAGCAGCCTCCACCTAACGACAGATTCCTACGAGCAGTACTTC. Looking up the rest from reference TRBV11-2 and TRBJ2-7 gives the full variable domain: EAGVAQSPRYKIIEKRQSVAFWCNPISGHATLYWYQQILGQGPKLLIQFQNNGVVDDSQLPKDRFSAERLKGVDSTLKIQPAKLEDSAVYLCASSLHLTTDSYEQYFGPGTRLTVT.

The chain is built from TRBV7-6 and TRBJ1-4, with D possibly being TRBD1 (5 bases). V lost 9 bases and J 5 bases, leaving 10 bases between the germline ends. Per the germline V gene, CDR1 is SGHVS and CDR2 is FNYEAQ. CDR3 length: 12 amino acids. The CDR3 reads CASSGLNEKLFF. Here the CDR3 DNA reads TGTGCCAGTTCGGGACTCAATGAAAAACTGTTTTTT.

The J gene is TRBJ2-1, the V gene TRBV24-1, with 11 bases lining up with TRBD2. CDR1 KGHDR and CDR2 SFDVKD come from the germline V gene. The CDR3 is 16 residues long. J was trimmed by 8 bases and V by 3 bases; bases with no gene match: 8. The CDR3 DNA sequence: TGTGCCACCAGTGATCGAGTAGCGGGAGGGGTTGATGAGCAGTTCTTC. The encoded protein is CATSDRVAGGVDEQFF.

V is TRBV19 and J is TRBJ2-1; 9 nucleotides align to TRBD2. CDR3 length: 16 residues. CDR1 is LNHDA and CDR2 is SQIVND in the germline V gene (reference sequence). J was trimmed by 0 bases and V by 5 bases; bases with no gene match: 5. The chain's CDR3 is CASSPPSGISYNEQFF. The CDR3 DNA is TGTGCCAGTAGTCCTCCTAGCGGGATCTCCTACAATGAGCAGTTCTTC.

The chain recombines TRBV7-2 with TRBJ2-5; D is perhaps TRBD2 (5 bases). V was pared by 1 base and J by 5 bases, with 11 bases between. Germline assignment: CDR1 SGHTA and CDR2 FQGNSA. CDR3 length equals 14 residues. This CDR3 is CASSLGGSRETQYF. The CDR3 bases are TGTGCCAGCAGCTTAGGAGGGAGTAGGGAGACCCAGTACTTC.

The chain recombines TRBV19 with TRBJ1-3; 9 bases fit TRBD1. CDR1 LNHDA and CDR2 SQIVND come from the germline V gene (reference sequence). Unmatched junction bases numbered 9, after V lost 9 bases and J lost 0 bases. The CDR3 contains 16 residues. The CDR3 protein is CASSGDRAGSGNTIYF. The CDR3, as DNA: TGTGCCAGCAGTGGGGACAGGGCAGGCTCTGGAAACACCATATATTTT.

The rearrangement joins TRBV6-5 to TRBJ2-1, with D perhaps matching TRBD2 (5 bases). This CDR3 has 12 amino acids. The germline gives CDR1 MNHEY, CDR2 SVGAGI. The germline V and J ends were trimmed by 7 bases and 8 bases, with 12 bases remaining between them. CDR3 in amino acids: CASILDSYEQFF. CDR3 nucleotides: TGTGCCAGCATTCTGGACTCCTATGAGCAGTTCTTC.

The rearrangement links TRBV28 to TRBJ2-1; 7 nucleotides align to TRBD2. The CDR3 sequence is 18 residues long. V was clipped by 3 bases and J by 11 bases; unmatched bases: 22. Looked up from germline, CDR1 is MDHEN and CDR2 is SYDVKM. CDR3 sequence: CASSFSKGSGLTQSQQFF. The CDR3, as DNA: TGTGCCAGCAGTTTTTCAAAAGGATCGGGACTAACCCAATCACAGCAGTTCTTC.

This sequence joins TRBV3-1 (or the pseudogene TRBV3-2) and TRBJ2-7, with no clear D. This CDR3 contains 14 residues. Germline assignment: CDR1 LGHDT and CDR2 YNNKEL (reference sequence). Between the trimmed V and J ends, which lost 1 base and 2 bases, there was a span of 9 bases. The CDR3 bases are TGTGCCAGCAGCCAAGCGGTCCTAGCCTACGAGCAGTACTTC. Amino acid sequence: CASSQAVLAYEQYF.

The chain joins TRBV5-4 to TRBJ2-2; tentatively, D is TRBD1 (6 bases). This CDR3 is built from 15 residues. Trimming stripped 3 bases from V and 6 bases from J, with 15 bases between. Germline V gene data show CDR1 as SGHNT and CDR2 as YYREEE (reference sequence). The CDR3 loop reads CASSWETGLAGELFF. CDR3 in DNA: TGTGCCAGCAGCTGGGAAACAGGGCTGGCCGGGGAGCTGTTTTTT.

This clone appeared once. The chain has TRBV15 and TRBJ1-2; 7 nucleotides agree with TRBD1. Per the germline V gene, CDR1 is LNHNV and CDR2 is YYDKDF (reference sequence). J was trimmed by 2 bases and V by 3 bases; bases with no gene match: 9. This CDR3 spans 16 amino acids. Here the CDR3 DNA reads TGTGCCACCAGCAGGTACCCCGGGACAGAGAACTATGGCTACACCTTC. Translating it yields CATSRYPGTENYGYTF.

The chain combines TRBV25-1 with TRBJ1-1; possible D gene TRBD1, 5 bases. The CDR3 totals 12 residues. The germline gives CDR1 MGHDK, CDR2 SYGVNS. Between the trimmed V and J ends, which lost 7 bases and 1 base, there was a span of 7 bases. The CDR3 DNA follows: TGTGCCAGCATAGGACAGAACACTGAAGCTTTCTTT. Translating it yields CASIGQNTEAFF.